This TCR beta chain was captured in a study of cytomegalovirus exposure and HLA in healthy donors. Study observations and caveats: The study carried out a later analysis of TCR beta sequences. It associated roughly 17,000 of them with specific HLA alleles at a false discovery rate of 0.05.

With 6 bases removed from V and 0 bases from J, the gap between germline ends came to 14 bases. Germline V lookup: CDR1 SGHRS, CDR2 YFSETQ. The CDR3 consists of 15 residues. The primer mix had 60 Vbeta and 13 Jbeta primers. Here immunoSEQ multiplex PCR was the method, and the copy in TCRdb shows in-frame clones only, minus some. Altogether some 210,000 clones are present, about 83% being singletons, with the ten largest covering about a tenth. This clone has more than one count but fewer than ten. The antigen is unknown. Sequencing was done on a sample of PBMCs. This receptor was obtained from a woman between 50 and 59 years old in good health and CMV-seropositive. This chain links TRBV5-1 with TRBJ2-3; D ambiguous. CDR3 in amino acids: CASTFWRTSTDTQYF. For the CDR3, the DNA is TGCGCCAGCACTTTCTGGAGAACTAGCACAGATACGCAGTATTTT.